Sequencing of this T cell receptor (beta chain) was carried out in a study of blood T cell repertoires in COVID-19. Study overall: Samples came from the United States, Italy and Spain, spanning acute and convalescent COVID-19.

The method was immunoSEQ multiplex PCR; TCRdb's version includes in-frame clones alone and lacks a portion of them. The sample holds 200,000 to 250,000 clones; roughly 90% are singletons and the top ten take around 2.9%. V lost 1 base and J lost 5; bases outside the gene matches: 13. This CDR3 region has 18 residues. Looked up from germline, CDR1 is LNHDA and CDR2 is SQIVND (reference sequence). The count of this clone is one. Sample: peripheral blood. The chain is built from TRBV19 and TRBJ2-3, with 9 bases matching TRBD2. This clonotype was sampled from a woman aged 60-75 years with acute or convalescent COVID-19. CDR3 coding DNA: TGTGCCAGTAGTATAGCCAAAATAGCGGGAGCAGAGTTAGATACGCAGTATTTT. Translating it yields CASSIAKIAGAELDTQYF. The variable domain in full, completed from reference TRBV19 and TRBJ2-3, reads DGGITQSPKYLFRKEGQNVTLSCEQNLNHDAMYWYRQDPGQGLRLIYYSQIVNDFQKGDIAEGYSVSREKKESFPLTVTSAQKNPTAFYLCASSIAKIAGAELDTQYFGPGTRLTVL.